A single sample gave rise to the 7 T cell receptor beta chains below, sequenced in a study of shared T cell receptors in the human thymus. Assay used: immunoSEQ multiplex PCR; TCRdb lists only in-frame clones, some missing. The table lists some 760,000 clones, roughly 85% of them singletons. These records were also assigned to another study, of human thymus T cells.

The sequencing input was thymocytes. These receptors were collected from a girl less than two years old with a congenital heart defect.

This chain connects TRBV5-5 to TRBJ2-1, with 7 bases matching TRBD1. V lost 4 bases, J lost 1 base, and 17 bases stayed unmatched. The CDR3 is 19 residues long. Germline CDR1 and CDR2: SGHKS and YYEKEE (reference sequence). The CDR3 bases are TGTGCCAGCAGCCACCCCCAGGCCCGCCGGGACAGATCCTACAATGAGCAGTTCTTC. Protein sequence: CASSHPQARRDRSYNEQFF.

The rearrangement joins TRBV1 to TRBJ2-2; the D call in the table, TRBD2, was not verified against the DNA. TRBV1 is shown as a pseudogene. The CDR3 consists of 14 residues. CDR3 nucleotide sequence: TGCACCAGCAGCTTGCGGGGGAGGACCGGGGAGCTGTTTTTT. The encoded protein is CTSSLRGRTGELFF.

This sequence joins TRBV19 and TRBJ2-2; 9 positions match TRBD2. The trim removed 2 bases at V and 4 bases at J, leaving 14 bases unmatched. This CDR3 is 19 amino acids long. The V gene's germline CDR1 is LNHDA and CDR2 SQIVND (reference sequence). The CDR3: CASSIRAIGGLAFTGELFF. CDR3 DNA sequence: TGTGCCAGTAGTATACGGGCGATCGGGGGACTAGCCTTCACCGGGGAGCTGTTTTTT.

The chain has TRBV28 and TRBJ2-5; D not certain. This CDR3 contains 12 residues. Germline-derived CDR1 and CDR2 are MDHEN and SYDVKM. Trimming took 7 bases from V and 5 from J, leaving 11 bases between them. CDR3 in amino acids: CASTGPEETQYF. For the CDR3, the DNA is TGTGCCAGCACCGGTCCGGAGGAGACCCAGTACTTC.

The CDR3 protein is CASSQDPQRGGPIGEQFF. The CDR3 DNA follows: TGCGCCAGCAGCCAAGATCCCCAGCGGGGGGGCCCAATTGGGGAGCAGTTCTTC. The gene calls are TRBV4-3 and TRBJ2-1; 10 bases match TRBD2. The germline V gene has CDR1 LGHNA and CDR2 YSLEER. The CDR3 runs to 18 residues. V shed 0 bases and J 10 bases; nucleotides not matched to a gene: 15.

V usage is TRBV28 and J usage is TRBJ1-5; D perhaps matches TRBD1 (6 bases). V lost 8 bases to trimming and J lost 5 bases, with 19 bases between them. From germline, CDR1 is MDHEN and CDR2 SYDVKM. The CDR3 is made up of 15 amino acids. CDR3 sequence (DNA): TGTGCCAGCCGATTACGTCGGGAGGGGGATCAGCCCCAGCATTTT. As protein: CASRLRREGDQPQHF.

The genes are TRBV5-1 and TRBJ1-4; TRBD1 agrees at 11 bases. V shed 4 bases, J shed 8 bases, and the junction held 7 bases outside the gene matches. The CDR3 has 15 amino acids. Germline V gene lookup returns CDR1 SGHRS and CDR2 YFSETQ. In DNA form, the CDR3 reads TGCGCCAGCAGCGGGGGACAGGGGGTCGGGGAAAAACTGTTTTTT. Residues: CASSGGQGVGEKLFF.